Reported below is one TCR beta chain. The germline CDR1 and CDR2 sequences are SGHNT and YYREEE (reference sequence). V lost 3 bases and J lost 4, with 13 bases in between. This CDR3 spans 15 amino acids. The time point was: patch test 3, about 24 weeks after DPC sensitization. As for treatment: therapeutic diphenylcyclopropenone sensitization with weekly scalp DPC. In the study's own analysis: Sequenced samples showed a median of 95,638 TCRs each, with counts running from roughly 23,000 to 700,000. MiXCR, run by TCRdb on the RACE reads, gives a single entry per CDR3 protein. The V and J calls, along with clone size, are taken from TCRdb and not from the paper's own processing. The sample contains roughly 100,000 distinct CDR3 sequences, less than 40% of which appear only once. This entry is derived from a study of human T cells and chemical hapten exposure. Study details: A mostly female patient group had alopecia areata, totalis or universalis. TCR yields per sample varied mostly from small pooled library volume differences.

The chain carries TRBV5-4 and TRBJ2-2; D is unresolved. The sequencing used whole blood, collected in connection with sensitization to the hapten diphenylcyclopropenone (DPC). The sequence derives from a man aged 35 to 55 with alopecia areata. Some clones in this sample may be carry-over from other donors' samples. Here the CDR3 DNA reads TGTGCCAGCAGCTCCGAAGGGCCGGTCACCGGGGAGCTGTTTTTT. Its protein is CASSSEGPVTGELFF. The variable domain in full, completed from reference TRBV5-4 and TRBJ2-2, reads ETGVTQSPTHLIKTRGQQVTLRCSSQSGHNTVSWYQQALGQGPQFIFQYYREEENGRGNFPPRFSGLQFPNYSSELNVNALELDDSALYLCASSSEGPVTGELFFGEGSRLTVL.